The 26 T cell receptor beta chains below come from one sample, sequenced in a study of OX40 agonist ivuxolimab in advanced cancers. The repertoire was sequenced with immunoSEQ multiplex PCR; TCRdb's copy has only in-frame clones and lacks some. The table has some 64,000 clones, around 88% seen once. The sample was CD4+ or CD8+ T cells sorted from blood, taken in a trial of the OX40 agonist ivuxolimab. These TCRs come from an adult with an advanced solid tumor such as melanoma, head and neck, liver or kidney cancer.

The CDR3 coding sequence is TGTGCCAGCAGATCGACAGGACACTACGAGCAGTACTTC. This gives the protein CASRSTGHYEQYF. The rearrangement uses TRBV6-6 and TRBJ2-7; D perhaps matches TRBD1 (6 bases). The CDR3 extends over 13 amino acids. Germline CDR1 and CDR2: MNHNY and SVGAGI (reference sequence). V was shortened by 6 bases and J by 3 bases, with 12 bases between the two germline ends.

The chain employs TRBV6-6 and TRBJ1-2; 10 bases fit TRBD1. Germline V gives CDR1 MNHNY, CDR2 SVGAGI (reference sequence). This CDR3 region has 13 residues. The junction had 2 bases not matched to a gene; V was cut back by 6 bases and J by 4 bases. The CDR3 reads CASRGDRGYGYTF. The CDR3 region has the DNA TGTGCCAGCAGGGGGGACAGGGGCTATGGCTACACCTTC.

The V and J genes are TRBV18 and TRBJ2-5; no clear D. The CDR3 is 14 residues long. The V end lost 0 bases, the J end lost 0 bases, and 5 bases lay between the germline ends. CDR1 is KGHSH and CDR2 is LQKENI in the germline V gene. In DNA, the CDR3 is TGTGCCAGCTCACCACCGGGGAACCAAGAGACCCAGTACTTC. Translating it yields CASSPPGNQETQYF.

The chain uses TRBV5-1 and TRBJ1-1; D uncertain. The CDR3 consists of 12 residues. The V and J ends lost 0 bases and 2 bases respectively, with 2 bases between them. The V gene's germline CDR1 is SGHRS and CDR2 YFSETQ. The CDR3 sequence is CASSLANTEAFF. The CDR3, as DNA: TGCGCCAGCAGCTTGGCCAACACTGAAGCTTTCTTT.

The J gene is TRBJ2-1, the V gene TRBV5-1, with 7 bases identical to TRBD1. After removal of 1 base from V and 8 bases from J, the junction contained 9 bases not matched to a gene. The CDR3 contains 15 residues. CDR1 SGHRS and CDR2 YFSETQ come from the germline V gene. CDR3 residues: CASSLNSGGIYEQFF. CDR3 bases: TGCGCCAGCAGCTTGAACTCAGGGGGAATCTATGAGCAGTTCTTC.

The chain joins TRBV5-4 to TRBJ2-7, with 10 bases identical to TRBD1. V shed 3 bases, J shed 6 bases, and the junction held 6 bases outside the gene matches. The CDR3 is 14 residues long. In germline, CDR1 is SGHNT, CDR2 YYREEE (reference sequence). The CDR3, as DNA: TGTGCCAGCAGCTCCTCCAGACAGGGGGCCGAGCAGTACTTC. Amino acids: CASSSSRQGAEQYF.

The chain combines TRBV30 with TRBJ1-2, with D possibly being TRBD1 (5 bases). The CDR3 covers 12 residues. The ends were cut back, 2 bases at V and 8 bases at J, with 12 bases in the middle. Per the germline V gene, CDR1 is GTSNPN and CDR2 is SVGIG (reference sequence). CDR3 sequence (DNA): TGTGCCTGGAGTCCAGGGACCCAGGGCTACACCTTC. It encodes CAWSPGTQGYTF.

This clone appeared a single time. CDR3 in amino acids: CASSRRSQGAYEQAFF. CDR3 DNA: TGTGCCAGCTCAAGGCGGAGCCAGGGGGCATACGAGCAAGCTTTCTTT. The genes are TRBV18 and TRBJ1-1; the match to TRBD1 covers 8 bases. Per the germline V gene, CDR1 is KGHSH and CDR2 is LQKENI. The trim removed 5 bases at V and 9 bases at J, leaving 17 bases unmatched. This CDR3 comprises 16 residues.

This rearrangement joins TRBV28 to TRBJ2-7, with 7 bases aligning to TRBD1. V was clipped by 2 bases and J by 4 bases; unmatched bases: 8. Per germline, CDR1 MDHEN and CDR2 SYDVKM. The CDR3 totals 15 residues. CDR3 sequence (DNA): TGTGCCAGCAGTTTAAACAGGGGTTCCCTGTACGAGCAGTACTTC. Amino acid sequence: CASSLNRGSLYEQYF.

The gene calls are TRBV5-1 and TRBJ2-5; 9 nucleotides align to TRBD2. The CDR3 has 15 amino acids. Germline CDR1 reads SGHRS; CDR2 reads YFSETQ. V was clipped by 0 bases and J by 2 bases; unmatched bases: 2. Here the CDR3 DNA reads TGCGCCAGCAGCTTGGGACTAGCGGTTCAAGAGACCCAGTACTTC. This gives the protein CASSLGLAVQETQYF.

The chain has TRBV2 and TRBJ1-2; no definite D call. The V end lost 8 bases, the J end lost 4 bases, and 14 bases lay between the germline ends. CDR1 is SNHLY, CDR2 FYNNEI, per germline. CDR3 length: 13 amino acids. The CDR3 DNA is TGTGCCAGCCTGGACGGACTAATCTATGGCTACACCTTC. This sequence encodes CASLDGLIYGYTF. Together with reference TRBV2 and TRBJ1-2, the CDR3 gives the full variable domain: EPEVTQTPSHQVTQMGQEVILRCVPISNHLYFYWYRQILGQKVEFLVSFYNNEISEKSEIFDDQFSVERPDGSNFTLKIRSTKLEDSAMYFCASLDGLIYGYTFGSGTRLTVV.

The J gene is TRBJ1-2, the V gene TRBV6-6, with 8 positions matching TRBD1. CDR1 and CDR2 (germline): MNHNY, SVGAGI (reference sequence). J lost 6 bases, V lost 6 bases, and 12 bases had no gene match. The CDR3 is made up of 15 amino acids. CDR3 coding DNA: TGTGCCAGCAGCCTAACCCCACGGACAGGGAATGGCTACACCTTC. This gives the protein CASSLTPRTGNGYTF.

The CDR3 nucleotides read TGCGCCAGCAGTGAGAGCCTAGCCGGGACCCAGTACTTC. Protein product: CASSESLAGTQYF. V gene TRBV10-1 combines with J gene TRBJ2-5; D possibly corresponds to TRBD2 (5 bases). V was clipped by 2 bases and J by 7 bases, with 11 bases between them. This CDR3 comprises 13 residues. Germline CDR1 reads WNHNN; CDR2 reads SYGVQD (reference sequence).

This rearrangement joins TRBV6-1 to TRBJ2-5, with 8 bases lining up with TRBD2. The V gene end was trimmed by 6 bases and the J gene end by 5 bases; junction bases not matched to a gene: 11. This CDR3 contains 15 residues. In germline, CDR1 is MNHNS, CDR2 SASEGT. In nucleotides, the CDR3 is TGTGCCAGCAGCCGGACTAGCTGGGGTATGGAGACCCAGTACTTC. Translating gives CASSRTSWGMETQYF.

This chain links TRBV5-1 with TRBJ1-1, with 9 positions matching TRBD1. The V segment lost 4 bases and the J segment 0 bases; nucleotides outside the gene matches: 7. There are 16 residues in the CDR3. Germline CDR1 and CDR2: SGHRS and YFSETQ. CDR3 in amino acids: CASSPMDRGVNTEAFF. In DNA, the CDR3 is TGCGCCAGCAGCCCCATGGACAGGGGCGTGAACACTGAAGCTTTCTTT.

The rearrangement uses TRBV30 and TRBJ1-4; 9 bases line up with TRBD1. Trimming cost V 2 bases and J 7 bases; bases outside gene matches: 5. In germline, CDR1 is GTSNPN, CDR2 SVGIG (reference sequence). The CDR3 is 14 amino acids. The DNA of the CDR3 is TGTGCCTGGAGTATGACAGGGGGTGGTGAAAAACTGTTTTTT. This encodes CAWSMTGGGEKLFF.

The V call is TRBV25-1, the J call TRBJ1-3; D call uncertain. The V gene's germline CDR1 is MGHDK and CDR2 SYGVNS. The CDR3 is 15 residues long. Trimming shortened V by 5 bases and J by 4 bases, and 15 bases separated the two germline ends. The CDR3 DNA is TGTGCCAGCAGTTTCGGGGAGGTAGGCGGAAACACCATATATTTT. Translating it yields CASSFGEVGGNTIYF.

This clone was recorded once. The rearrangement joins TRBV18 to TRBJ1-2; tentative D call: TRBD1 (5 bases). V was cut by 1 base and J by 3 bases, with 9 bases left in between. The CDR3 length is 14 residues. Germline V lookup: CDR1 KGHSH, CDR2 LQKENI. The CDR3: CASSPRDSHYGYTF. DNA of the CDR3: TGTGCCAGCTCACCACGAGACAGTCACTATGGCTACACCTTC.

This chain links TRBV11-2 with TRBJ1-2; 12 nucleotides line up with TRBD1. Per germline, CDR1 SGHAT and CDR2 FQNNGV. The CDR3 has 19 residues. The V segment lost 3 bases and the J segment 0 bases; nucleotides outside the gene matches: 11. CDR3 DNA sequence: TGTGCCAGCAGCTTCCGCGGGACAGGGGGCGTTAAGACTAACTATGGCTACACCTTC. Amino acid sequence: CASSFRGTGGVKTNYGYTF.

V usage is TRBV18 and J usage is TRBJ1-5, with D possibly being TRBD1 (5 bases). This CDR3 comprises 13 residues. V gave up 4 bases and J gave up 5 bases, with 9 bases separating them. Germline CDR1 reads KGHSH; CDR2 reads LQKENI. DNA of the CDR3: TGTGCCAGCTCACTCCAGGGATATCAGCCCCAGCATTTT. Its translation: CASSLQGYQPQHF.

In this sample, this clone turned up a few times. V is TRBV30 and J is TRBJ1-6; 9 bases map to TRBD1. The CDR3 runs to 13 residues. Trimming removed 3 bases from V and 14 bases from J; junction bases left unmatched: 8. CDR1 is GTSNPN and CDR2 is SVGIG in the germline V gene (reference sequence). CDR3 residues: CAWRSRDRVSLHF. CDR3 sequence (DNA): TGTGCCTGGAGGTCCCGGGACAGGGTATCCCTCCACTTT. The entire variable domain, with the rest obtained from reference TRBV30 and TRBJ1-6, is as follows: SQTIHQWPATLVQPVGSPLSLECTVEGTSNPNLYWYRQAAGRGLQLLFYSVGIGQISSEVPQNLSASRPQDRQFILSSKKLLLSDSGFYLCAWRSRDRVSLHFGNGTRLTVT.

This chain links TRBV4-2 with TRBJ1-2; a possible D gene is TRBD1 (6 bases). CDR1 and CDR2 (germline): LGHNA, YNFKEQ. V was trimmed by 0 bases and J by 5 bases, leaving 13 bases between them. The CDR3 is 15 amino acids. Written as DNA, the CDR3 is TGTGCCAGCAGCCAAGAGTACAGGGTAGTTTATGGCTACACCTTC. Its translation is CASSQEYRVVYGYTF.

V is TRBV18 and J is TRBJ1-4; a weak D match, TRBD1 (6 bases). Germline V CDR1 and CDR2: KGHSH, LQKENI. V lost 6 bases, J lost 8 bases, and 16 bases lay in between. CDR3 length equals 14 residues. CDR3 region: CASSQSTGQEKLFF. CDR3 sequence (DNA): TGTGCCAGCTCCCAATCCACAGGGCAAGAAAAACTGTTTTTT. Combining the CDR3 with reference TRBV18 and TRBJ1-4 gives the whole variable domain NAGVMQNPRHLVRRRGQEARLRCSPMKGHSHVYWYRQLPEEGLKFMVYLQKENIIDESGMPKERFSAEFPKEGPSILRIQQVVRGDSAAYFCASSQSTGQEKLFFGSGTQLSVL.

This chain uses TRBV4-2 with TRBJ1-2; D unclear. Germline V gene lookup returns CDR1 LGHNA and CDR2 YNFKEQ. The CDR3 is 15 residues long. Deletions cut 0 bases from V and 8 bases from J, with 16 bases between. The CDR3 DNA follows: TGTGCCAGCAGCCAAGATTCCCTCGGTTTCTCGGGCTACACCTTC. Its protein is CASSQDSLGFSGYTF.

V is TRBV19 and J is TRBJ1-2; 8 positions agree with TRBD1. The CDR3 sequence is 13 residues long. V dropped 5 bases and J dropped 8; count of bases not matched to a gene: 7. Germline assignment: CDR1 LNHDA and CDR2 SQIVND (reference sequence). The CDR3: CASSPSGGIGYTF. CDR3 coding DNA: TGTGCCAGTAGTCCTTCAGGGGGCATCGGCTACACCTTC.

V usage is TRBV28 and J usage is TRBJ2-3; D assignment may be TRBD1 or TRBD2 (5 bases each). The CDR3 is 13 amino acids. Germline-derived CDR1 and CDR2 are MDHEN and SYDVKM. The V end lost 3 bases, the J end lost 11 bases, and 15 bases lay between the germline ends. The CDR3 sequence: CASSFSLRGGQYF. DNA of the CDR3: TGTGCCAGCAGTTTCAGCCTCCGGGGCGGGCAGTATTTT.